This passage covers 15 T cell receptor beta chains from one sample sequenced in a study of neurological immune-mediated disorders. Time point denoted: longitudinal time-point 1 (baseline). TCRdb used MiXCR to reprocess the 5' RACE reads, holding one entry per CDR3 protein. The sample yields over 70,000 distinct CDR3 sequences, about 9.4% seen once. The sequencing input was PBMCs. Receptor source: a man younger than 45 in good health.

This clonotype was seen ten or more times. V and J are TRBV11-2 and TRBJ2-6, with 9 bases lining up with TRBD1. J was trimmed by 0 bases and V by 4 bases; bases with no gene match: 10. Germline assignment: CDR1 SGHAT and CDR2 FQNNGV. There are 19 residues in the CDR3. This chain's CDR3 is CASSYNSGTGTSGANVLTF. As DNA, the CDR3 is TGTGCCAGCAGCTATAACTCCGGGACAGGGACCTCTGGGGCCAACGTCCTGACTTTC.

This clonotype was seen ten or more times. This chain links TRBV5-1 with TRBJ1-1, with a tentative D call TRBD1 (5 bases). The CDR3 has 14 residues. Trimming cost V 1 base and J 7 bases, with 14 bases left between them. The germline CDR1 and CDR2 sequences are SGHRS and YFSETQ. The CDR3 reads CASSLIGQGNEAFF. CDR3 nucleotides: TGCGCCAGCAGCTTGATTGGTCAGGGCAATGAAGCTTTCTTT.

This clonotype has a count of ten or more. V gene TRBV7-9 combines with J gene TRBJ2-3; no clear D. With 2 bases removed from V and 4 bases from J, the gap between germline ends came to 4 bases. Germline assignment: CDR1 SEHNR and CDR2 FQNEAQ (reference sequence). The CDR3 spans 12 residues. CDR3 nucleotide sequence: TGTGCCAGCAGCTTATCCCCAGATACGCAGTATTTT. This sequence encodes CASSLSPDTQYF. Together with reference TRBV7-9 and TRBJ2-3, the CDR3 gives the full variable domain: DTGVSQNPRHKITKRGQNVTFRCDPISEHNRLYWYRQTLGQGPEFLTYFQNEAQLEKSRLLSDRFSAERPKGSFSTLEIQRTEQGDSAMYLCASSLSPDTQYFGPGTRLTVL.

The V gene is TRBV29-1, the J gene TRBJ1-5; TRBD1 agrees at 9 bases. V lost 6 bases to trimming and J lost 6 bases; unmatched junction nucleotides: 6. The germline CDR1 and CDR2 sequences are SQVTM and ANQGSEA. This CDR3 contains 13 residues. The CDR3, as DNA: TGCAGCGTCGGACAGGGGAATGCTCAGCCCCAGCATTTT. This translates into CSVGQGNAQPQHF.

At least ten counts were recorded for this clonotype. The chain couples TRBV5-1 to TRBJ2-1; 9 bases fit TRBD2. Germline CDR1 SGHRS, CDR2 YFSETQ. The CDR3 runs 15 residues. J lost 3 bases, V lost 5 bases, and 6 bases had no gene match. The DNA of the CDR3 is TGCGCCAGCAGTCCCCTAGCGGGGTTCTACAATGAGCAGTTCTTC. It is translated as CASSPLAGFYNEQFF.

Many counts were recorded for this clonotype. The chain's CDR3 is CASSQDPAGTYNEQFF. CDR3 nucleotide sequence: TGCGCCAGCAGCCAAGATCCAGCGGGGACTTACAATGAGCAGTTCTTC. The chain has TRBV4-1 and TRBJ2-1; the match to TRBD2 covers 7 bases. The CDR3 extends over 16 amino acids. The germline V gene encodes CDR1 MGHRA and CDR2 YSYEKL. V lost 0 bases and J lost 4; bases outside the gene matches: 6.

This clonotype was detected many times. This sequence joins TRBV5-1 and TRBJ2-1, with D possibly matching TRBD1 (5 bases). Germline V gives CDR1 SGHRS, CDR2 YFSETQ. The ends were cut back, 4 bases at V and 0 bases at J, with 14 bases in the middle. The CDR3 is 16 residues long. The CDR3 region has the DNA TGCGCCAGCAGCGGAAAGACAGAGAGCTCCTACAATGAGCAGTTCTTC. Translated, it gives CASSGKTESSYNEQFF.

A note on this clonotype: A much larger clone lies one base from this, so it may be a read error. V usage is TRBV7-8 and J usage is TRBJ2-2; tentatively, D is TRBD2 (5 bases). This CDR3 has 16 amino acids. Trimming took off 3 bases at V and 4 bases at J, with 15 bases between the two ends. In germline, CDR1 is SGHVS, CDR2 FQNEAQ. CDR3 residues: CASSLRVGPGTGELFF. The CDR3 nucleotides are TGTGCCAGCAGCTTGCGGGTAGGGCCAGGCACCGGGGAGCTGTTTTTT.

The chain joins TRBV30 to TRBJ2-7; the D is unclear. The CDR3 contains 11 residues. Germline values: CDR1 GTSNPN, CDR2 SVGIG (reference sequence). Trimming took off 4 bases at V and 7 bases at J, with 11 bases between the two ends. DNA for the CDR3: TGTGCCTGGAAAGTCGCGATGGAGCAGTACTTC. Amino acid sequence: CAWKVAMEQYF. The full variable domain, rest sourced from reference TRBV30 and TRBJ2-7, is SQTIHQWPATLVQPVGSPLSLECTVEGTSNPNLYWYRQAAGRGLQLLFYSVGIGQISSEVPQNLSASRPQDRQFILSSKKLLLSDSGFYLCAWKVAMEQYFGPGTRLTVT.

This clonotype was observed at least ten times. The rearrangement joins TRBV15 to TRBJ1-6, with TRBD1 identical over 8 bases. The germline gives CDR1 LNHNV, CDR2 YYDKDF (reference sequence). The CDR3 sequence is 15 residues long. Losses at the gene ends were 3 bases for V and 10 bases for J; bases not matched to a gene: 8. As DNA, the CDR3 is TGTGCCACCAGCAGGGACGGACAGGGTGAATCACCCCTCCACTTT. Translation gives CATSRDGQGESPLHF.

This clonotype was observed once. A much more abundant neighbour one base away suggests this may be a read error. This chain joins TRBV28 and TRBJ2-5; D is possibly TRBD2 (6 bases). Between the trimmed V and J ends, which lost 3 bases and 6 bases, there was a span of 8 bases. This CDR3 is 12 amino acids long. Germline CDR1 and CDR2: MDHEN and SYDVKM. The CDR3, as DNA: TGTGCCAGCAGTTTGGCGGGGAAGACCCAGTACTTC. This encodes CASSLAGKTQYF.

To note about this clonotype: A read error may explain this, as a much larger clone is one base away. The gene calls are TRBV20-1 and TRBJ1-1, with D hard to call. The CDR3 is 11 amino acids. Germline V gene lookup returns CDR1 DFQATT and CDR2 SNEGSKA (reference sequence). V lost 3 bases, J lost 6 bases, and 8 bases lay in between. Here the CDR3 reads CSARANPEAFF. CDR3 sequence (DNA): TGCAGTGCTAGGGCCAACCCTGAAGCTTTCTTT.

This clonotype occurred many times. The V gene is TRBV6-5, the J gene TRBJ2-2, with 10 nucleotides matching TRBD2. This CDR3 contains 16 residues. V lost 6 bases to trimming and J lost 2 bases; unmatched junction nucleotides: 6. From germline, CDR1 is MNHEY and CDR2 SVGAGI. Here the CDR3 reads CASSITSGINTGELFF. DNA of the CDR3: TGTGCCAGCAGCATCACTAGCGGGATTAACACCGGGGAGCTGTTTTTT.

The J gene is TRBJ2-1, the V gene TRBV7-9; TRBD2 matches 7 bases. This CDR3 contains 15 residues. Germline V lookup: CDR1 SEHNR, CDR2 FQNEAQ (reference sequence). Trimming at V came to 2 bases and at J to 7 bases, leaving 8 bases not matched to a gene. The CDR3 DNA is TGTGCCAGCAGCTTAACGGGGGGAGGTGAGAATGAGCAGTTCTTC. This gives the protein CASSLTGGGENEQFF.

This clonotype was seen a handful of times. V is TRBV27 and J is TRBJ2-5, with 8 bases that match TRBD1. The V gene end was trimmed by 5 bases and the J gene end by 2 bases; junction bases not matched to a gene: 7. The length of the CDR3 is 15 residues. Germline CDR1 MNHEY, CDR2 SMNVEV (reference sequence). The CDR3, as DNA: TGTGCCAGCAGTCCCCCCCGGACAGGGCAAGAGACCCAGTACTTC. Amino acids: CASSPPRTGQETQYF.